Detailed here is one T cell receptor (beta chain). The data originate from a study of blood T cell repertoires in COVID-19. Trimming removed 4 bases at V and 8 bases at J, with 19 bases between. Germline CDR1 is SGHRS and CDR2 is YFSETQ. This CDR3 is 15 amino acids long. Living in about two dozen US areas, the participants were between roughly 18 and 95 years of age. Sequencing was performed with immunoSEQ multiplex PCR; in TCRdb, only in-frame clones are kept and a portion is missing. The table shows 280,000 or so clones, with roughly 86% occurring only once. The gene calls are TRBV5-1 and TRBJ2-1; a weak D match, TRBD1 (6 bases). The sequenced material came from PBMCs or T cells enriched from blood (not recorded which). The sequence came from a woman in her forties or fifties who had been exposed to COVID-19. CDR3 protein: CASSPRGQLLDEQFF. The CDR3 DNA reads TGCGCCAGCAGCCCACGAGGACAGCTCCTGGATGAGCAGTTCTTC. The variable domain in full, with the rest retrieved from reference TRBV5-1 and TRBJ2-1, is KAGVTQTPRYLIKTRGQQVTLSCSPISGHRSVSWYQQTPGQGLQFLFEYFSETQRNKGNFPGRFSGRQFSNSRSEMNVSTLELGDSALYLCASSPRGQLLDEQFFGPGTRLTVL.